Below, one TCR beta chain is given with its context. Antigen unknown. The J segment lost 0 bases and the V segment lost 7 bases, leaving 6 bases of the junction unmatched. Germline assignment: CDR1 LNHNV and CDR2 YYDKDF (reference sequence). This CDR3 region has 16 residues. This record belongs to a study of OX40 agonist ivuxolimab in advanced cancers. Whole-study context: Patients treated during dose escalation were battling hepatocellular carcinoma, melanoma, renal cell or head and neck cancer. Of the participants, 40% to 50% had some prior anti-PD-1, anti-PD-L1 or anti-CTLA-4 therapy, which was allowed.

TCRdb's table, derived via immunoSEQ multiplex PCR, lists solely in-frame clones and lacks some. The table has some 70,000 clones, 86% seen once. The study's findings and limits: A proportion of nonresponders additionally exhibited low normalized T-cell clonal expansion. Relatively little clonal expansion, among the lowest observed, appeared in partial responders at 0.1-3.0 mg/kg.

The rearrangement joins TRBV15 to TRBJ2-1, with 10 bases aligning to TRBD2. The source was CD4+ or CD8+ T cells sorted from blood, collected in a trial of the OX40 agonist ivuxolimab. The receptor was isolated from an adult with an advanced solid tumor such as melanoma, head and neck, liver or kidney cancer. This CDR3 is CATTMSGGASYNEQFF. The DNA of the CDR3 is TGTGCCACCACCATGAGCGGGGGGGCCTCCTACAATGAGCAGTTCTTC.